The source of this T cell receptor beta chain is a study of post-analysis software for immune sequencing data. As concerns this clonotype: Its antigen is currently unknown.

The library was made from cDNA and included unique molecular identifiers. TCRdb re-analysed the PCR reads in MiXCR, keeping a single row per CDR3 protein. The table has roughly 160,000 distinct CDR3 sequences, 36% seen once. Study results and limitations: Under the F measure, samples that were prepared in one batch clustered strongly together.

The sequence was collected from a girl aged 10-17 years with multiple sclerosis. Material: blood, obtained after autologous hematopoietic stem cell transplantation.

The DNA of the CDR3 is TGTGCCAGCAGCTTATATGGACAGACCTACAATGAGCAGTTCTTC. It translates to CASSLYGQTYNEQFF. The J gene is TRBJ2-1, the V gene TRBV11-2; D is possibly TRBD1 (6 bases). The V gene's germline CDR1 is SGHAT and CDR2 FQNNGV. This CDR3 spans 15 amino acids. Trimming took 2 bases from V and 2 from J, leaving 10 bases between them.